Listed below are T cell receptor beta chains from one sample, sequenced in a study of Ad26.COV2.S vaccination and SARS-CoV-2 variants. The data were produced by immunoSEQ multiplex PCR, yet TCRdb's version contains in-frame clones alone and is incomplete. The sample records about 480,000 clones, approximately 90% being singletons. The starting material was peripheral blood, obtained in a trial of Ad26.COV2.S vaccine versus placebo. The source is a person aged 18-65 years who received the Ad26.COV2.S COVID-19 vaccine or a placebo. CDR3s include the opening cysteine and the closing phenylalanine or tryptophan. Fields, in order: V gene, clone size, J gene, CDR3 protein. Clone sizes are given selectively: once, few, many, or a class where the clone is expanded.

>TRBV6-2/TRBV6-3|NA|TRBJ2-3
CASSPGGIAAFTDTQYF
>TRBV27|NA|TRBJ2-3
CASSLGFGTSTDTQYF
>TRBV6-5|NA|TRBJ2-1
CASSYRVGGEQFF
>TRBV27|NA|TRBJ1-2
CASSFGVNYGYTF
>TRBV28|NA|TRBJ2-7
CASSLQGYEQYF
>TRBV28|NA|TRBJ2-1
CASSRPSGIYNEQFF
>TRBV4-2|few|TRBJ2-7
CASCPEAGALYEQYF
>TRBV19|NA|TRBJ2-7
CASSTPPGTGPSYEQYF
>TRBV7-2|NA|TRBJ2-4
CASSLGLGTSGRPKNIQYF
>TRBV6-5|NA|TRBJ2-1
CASSLGQGTYNEQFF
>TRBV5-4|NA|TRBJ2-7
CASSPDPASSYEQYF
>TRBV6-5|NA|TRBJ2-2
CASRLTSGPGELFF
>TRBV30|NA|TRBJ1-2
CAWRPQGIGYTF
>TRBV3-1/TRBV3-2|NA|TRBJ2-5
CASSPGGLATAQETQYF
>TRBV29-1|NA|TRBJ2-5
CSYIGRDQETQYF
>TRBV6-2/TRBV6-3|NA|TRBJ2-7
CASSYPDRVGYEQYF
>TRBV28|once|TRBJ2-1
CASGGPGVRNEQFF
>TRBV11-3|few|TRBJ1-2
CASSSSGTHATGYTF
>TRBV15|once|TRBJ2-4
CATSRDRGIAKNIQYF
>TRBV6-5|NA|TRBJ1-6
CASSRTGVANSPLHF
>TRBV5-4|NA|TRBJ1-6
CASSSLGKFNSPLHF
>TRBV24-1|NA|TRBJ1-5
CATSDSGPSNQPQHF
>TRBV4-1|NA|TRBJ1-6
CASSPKEDSSYNSPLHF
>TRBV29-1|NA|TRBJ2-2
CSVEVGLHTGELFF
>TRBV6-6|once|TRBJ2-7
CASTKEGRDYEQYF
>TRBV6-1|NA|TRBJ2-7
CASSEIAGQGGEQYF
>TRBV6-5|NA|TRBJ2-1
CASSYYRNYNEQFF
>TRBV27|NA|TRBJ1-5
CASRLQGTAYSNQPQHF
>TRBV7-9|NA|TRBJ2-1
CASRLAGEDEQFF
>TRBV7-9|once|TRBJ2-1
CASSSLAGVNNEQFF
>TRBV4-2|NA|TRBJ2-2
CASSQVDRGTNTGELFF
>TRBV9|NA|TRBJ1-3
CASSVGGGGRHTIYF
>TRBV19|NA|TRBJ1-1
CASTNRVGTEAFF
>TRBV6-2/TRBV6-3|NA|TRBJ2-3
CASSYATTPDTQYF
>TRBV24-1|NA|TRBJ2-4
CATSASGAAKNIQYF
>TRBV19|NA|TRBJ2-2
CASSIDRSAYGELFF
>TRBV3-1/TRBV3-2|NA|TRBJ1-3
CASSQVTGNTIYF
>TRBV27|NA|TRBJ2-3
CASSLLIGGSTMGTQYF
>TRBV12-5|once|TRBJ2-1
CASGKNLSPGTSGSIIHEQFF
>TRBV3-1/TRBV3-2|NA|TRBJ2-7
CASSPQGGPYEQYF
>TRBV24-1|NA|TRBJ2-1
CATSDLDRISNEQFF
>TRBV2|NA|TRBJ1-3
CASSEGRVSGNTIYF
>TRBV10-3|NA|TRBJ2-7
CAISESLTSEQYF
>TRBV30|NA|TRBJ1-1
CACDPQLNTEAFF
>TRBV6-2/TRBV6-3|NA|TRBJ1-1
CASSTGVRTEAFF
>TRBV10-1|NA|TRBJ1-4
CASRGALSPSTNEKLFF